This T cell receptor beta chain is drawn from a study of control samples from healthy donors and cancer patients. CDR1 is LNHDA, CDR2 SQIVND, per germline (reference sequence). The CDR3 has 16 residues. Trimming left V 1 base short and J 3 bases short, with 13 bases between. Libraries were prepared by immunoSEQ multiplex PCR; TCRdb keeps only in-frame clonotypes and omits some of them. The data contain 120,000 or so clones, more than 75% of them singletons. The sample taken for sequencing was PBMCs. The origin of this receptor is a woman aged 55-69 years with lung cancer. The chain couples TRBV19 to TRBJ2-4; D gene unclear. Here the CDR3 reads CASSIGTMVGKNIQYF. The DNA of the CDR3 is TGTGCCAGTAGTATAGGGACGATGGTAGGCAAAAACATTCAGTACTTC.